This T cell receptor beta chain was sequenced for a study of CD8 T cells in ankylosing spondylitis. V gave up 7 bases and J gave up 3 bases, with 9 bases separating them. Germline CDR1 SQVTM, CDR2 ANQGSEA. CDR3 length: 11 residues. TCRdb reprocessed the 5' RACE reads via MiXCR and lists one record per CDR3 protein. The sample has 200,000 to 250,000 distinct CDR3 sequences, over 9.5% seen once. Notes on the study in general: Disease-linked clones were CD8+ and relatively rare in peripheral blood.

In its sample, this clonotype was seen many times. Its antigen is as yet unknown. The sequence derives from a male donor with ankylosing spondylitis or in good health (not recorded which). V gene TRBV29-1 combines with J gene TRBJ2-5; D call uncertain. Sequences were obtained from blood, either unsorted or a sorted T cell fraction (not recorded which). The CDR3 sequence is CSGWVEETQYF. The CDR3 DNA follows: TGCAGCGGGTGGGTAGAAGAGACCCAGTACTTC.